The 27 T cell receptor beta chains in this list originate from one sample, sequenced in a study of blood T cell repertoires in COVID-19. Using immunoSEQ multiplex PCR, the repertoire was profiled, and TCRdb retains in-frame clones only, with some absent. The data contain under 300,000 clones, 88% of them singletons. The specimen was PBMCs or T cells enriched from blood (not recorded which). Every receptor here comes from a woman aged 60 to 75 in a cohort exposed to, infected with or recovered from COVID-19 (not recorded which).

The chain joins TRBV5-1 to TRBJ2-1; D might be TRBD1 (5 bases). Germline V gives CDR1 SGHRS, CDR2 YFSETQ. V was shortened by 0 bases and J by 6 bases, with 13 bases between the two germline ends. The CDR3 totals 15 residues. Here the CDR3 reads CASSLAYDSPNEQFF. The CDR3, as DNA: TGCGCCAGCAGCTTGGCCTATGACAGCCCCAATGAGCAGTTCTTC.

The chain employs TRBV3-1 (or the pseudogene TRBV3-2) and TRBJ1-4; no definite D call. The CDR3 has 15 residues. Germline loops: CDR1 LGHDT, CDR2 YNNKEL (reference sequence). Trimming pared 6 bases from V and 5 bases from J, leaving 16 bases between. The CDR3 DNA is TGTGCCAGCAGTCCCGGGGTAGGGCGCAATGAAAAACTGTTTTTT. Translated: CASSPGVGRNEKLFF.

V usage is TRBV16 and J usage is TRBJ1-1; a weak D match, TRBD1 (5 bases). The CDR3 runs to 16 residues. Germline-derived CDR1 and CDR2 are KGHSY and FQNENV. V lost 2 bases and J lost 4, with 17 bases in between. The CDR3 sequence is CASSQPMARGSTEAFF. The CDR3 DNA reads TGTGCCAGCAGCCAACCTATGGCCCGGGGGAGCACTGAAGCTTTCTTT.

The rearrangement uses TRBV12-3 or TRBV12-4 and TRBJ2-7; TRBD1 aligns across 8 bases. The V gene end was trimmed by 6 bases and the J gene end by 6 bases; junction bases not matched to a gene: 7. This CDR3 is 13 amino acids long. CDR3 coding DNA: TGTGCCAGCAGCCTTGGACAGGGCGGCGAGCAGTACTTC. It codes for CASSLGQGGEQYF.

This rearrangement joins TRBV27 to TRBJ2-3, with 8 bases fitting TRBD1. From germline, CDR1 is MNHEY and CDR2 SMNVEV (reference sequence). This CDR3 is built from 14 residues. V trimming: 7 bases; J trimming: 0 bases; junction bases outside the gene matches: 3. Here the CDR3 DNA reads TGTGCCAGCACTCGGGACAGGAGCACAGATACGCAGTATTTT. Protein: CASTRDRSTDTQYF.

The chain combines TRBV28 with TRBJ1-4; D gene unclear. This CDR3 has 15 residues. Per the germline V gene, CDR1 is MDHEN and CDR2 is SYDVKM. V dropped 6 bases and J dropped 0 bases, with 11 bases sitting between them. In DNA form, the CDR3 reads TGTGCCAGCAGGCCGGGAAGCGCAACTAATGAAAAACTGTTTTTT. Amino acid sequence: CASRPGSATNEKLFF.

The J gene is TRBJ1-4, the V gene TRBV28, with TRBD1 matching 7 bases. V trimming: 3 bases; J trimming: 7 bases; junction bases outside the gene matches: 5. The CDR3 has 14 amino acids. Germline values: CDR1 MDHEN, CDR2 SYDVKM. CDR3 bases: TGTGCCAGCAGTTTGGGCGGGACAGTTGAAAAACTGTTTTTT. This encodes CASSLGGTVEKLFF.

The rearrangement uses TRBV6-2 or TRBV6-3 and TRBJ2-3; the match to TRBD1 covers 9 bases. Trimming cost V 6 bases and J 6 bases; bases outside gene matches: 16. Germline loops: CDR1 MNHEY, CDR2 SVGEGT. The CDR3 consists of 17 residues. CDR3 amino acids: CASSTGTGKARPDTQYF. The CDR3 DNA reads TGTGCCAGCAGCACCGGGACAGGGAAGGCAAGGCCCGATACGCAGTATTTT.

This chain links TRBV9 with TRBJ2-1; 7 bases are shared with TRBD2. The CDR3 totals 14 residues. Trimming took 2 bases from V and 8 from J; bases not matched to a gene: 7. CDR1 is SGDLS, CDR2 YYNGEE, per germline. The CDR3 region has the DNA TGTGCCAGCAGCGTCCGCGGGAGTTCGGATGAGCAGTTCTTC. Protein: CASSVRGSSDEQFF.

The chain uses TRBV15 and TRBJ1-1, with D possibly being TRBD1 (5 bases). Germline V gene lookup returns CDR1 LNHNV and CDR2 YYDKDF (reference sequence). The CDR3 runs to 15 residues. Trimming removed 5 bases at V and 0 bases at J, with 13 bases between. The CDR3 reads CATSELDRLNTEAFF. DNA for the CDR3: TGTGCCACCAGCGAGTTAGACAGATTGAACACTGAAGCTTTCTTT.

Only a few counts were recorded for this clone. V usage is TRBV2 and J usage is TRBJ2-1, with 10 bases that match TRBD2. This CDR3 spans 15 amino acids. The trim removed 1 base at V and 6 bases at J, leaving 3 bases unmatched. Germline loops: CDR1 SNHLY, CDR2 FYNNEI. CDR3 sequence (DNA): TGTGCCAGCAGTGAAGGGAGCGGGAGGGTCAATGAGCAGTTCTTC. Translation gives CASSEGSGRVNEQFF.

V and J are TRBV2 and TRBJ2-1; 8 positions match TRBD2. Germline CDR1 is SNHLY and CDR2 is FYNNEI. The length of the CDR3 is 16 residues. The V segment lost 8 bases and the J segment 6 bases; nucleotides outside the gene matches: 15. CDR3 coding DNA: TGTGCCAGCCGCCCTTTGAGCGGGAGACTTATCAATGAGCAGTTCTTC. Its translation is CASRPLSGRLINEQFF. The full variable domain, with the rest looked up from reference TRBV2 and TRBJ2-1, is EPEVTQTPSHQVTQMGQEVILRCVPISNHLYFYWYRQILGQKVEFLVSFYNNEISEKSEIFDDQFSVERPDGSNFTLKIRSTKLEDSAMYFCASRPLSGRLINEQFFGPGTRLTVL.

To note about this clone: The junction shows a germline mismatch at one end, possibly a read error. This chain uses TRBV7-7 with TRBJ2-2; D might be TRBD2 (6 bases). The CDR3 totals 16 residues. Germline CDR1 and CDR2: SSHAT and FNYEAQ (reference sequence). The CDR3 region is CASSSTSVGGTGELFF. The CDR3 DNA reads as TGTGCTAGCAGCTCCACGAGTGTGGGGGGCACCGGGGAGCTGTTTTTT.

The CDR3 nucleotides are TGTGCCAGCATGCCACAACTAGGGGGCTACAATGAGCAGTTCTTC. It specifies CASMPQLGGYNEQFF. The chain uses TRBV27 and TRBJ2-1; perhaps TRBD1 as D (6 bases). V dropped 7 bases and J dropped 3 bases, with 16 bases sitting between them. CDR3 size: 15 residues. CDR1 and CDR2 from the germline V gene are MNHEY and SMNVEV (reference sequence).

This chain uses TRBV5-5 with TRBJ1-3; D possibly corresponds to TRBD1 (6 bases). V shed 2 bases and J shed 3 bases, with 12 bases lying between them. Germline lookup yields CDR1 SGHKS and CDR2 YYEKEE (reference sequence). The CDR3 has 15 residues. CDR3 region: CASSFQGLSGNTIYF. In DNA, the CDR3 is TGTGCCAGCAGCTTCCAGGGGCTAAGTGGAAACACCATATATTTT.

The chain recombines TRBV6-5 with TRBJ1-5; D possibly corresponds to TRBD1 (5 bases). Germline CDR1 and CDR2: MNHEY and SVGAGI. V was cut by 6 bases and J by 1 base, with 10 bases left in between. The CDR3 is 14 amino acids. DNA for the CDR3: TGTGCCAGCAGGTTCGACAGAAGCAATCAGCCCCAGCATTTT. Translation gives CASRFDRSNQPQHF.

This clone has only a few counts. CDR3 residues: CASSQDGDRLPYEQYF. Here the CDR3 DNA reads TGCGCCAGCAGCCAAGATGGGGACAGATTACCCTACGAGCAGTACTTC. V is TRBV4-1 and J is TRBJ2-7, with TRBD1 identical over 7 bases. The J segment lost 2 bases and the V segment lost 0 bases, leaving 7 bases of the junction unmatched. The CDR3 covers 16 residues. Germline CDR1 and CDR2: MGHRA and YSYEKL.

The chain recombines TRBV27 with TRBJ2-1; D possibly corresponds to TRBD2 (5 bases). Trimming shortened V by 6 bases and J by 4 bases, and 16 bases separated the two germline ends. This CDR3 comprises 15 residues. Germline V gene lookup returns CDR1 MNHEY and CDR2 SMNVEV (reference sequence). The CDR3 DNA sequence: TGTGCCAGCAGAACACTCACTACTAGGTACAATGAGCAGTTCTTC. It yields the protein CASRTLTTRYNEQFF.

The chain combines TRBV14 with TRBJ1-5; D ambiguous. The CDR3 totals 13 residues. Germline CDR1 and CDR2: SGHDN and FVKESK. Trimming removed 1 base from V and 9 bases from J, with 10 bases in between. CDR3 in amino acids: CASSQALGGPQHF. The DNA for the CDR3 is TGTGCCAGCAGCCAAGCCCTCGGAGGGCCCCAGCATTTT.

CDR3 nucleotides: TGCAGTGCTAGTCTAGCGGCGTCCTACGAGCAGTACTTC. Protein: CSASLAASYEQYF. This chain joins TRBV20-1 and TRBJ2-7; 7 nucleotides line up with TRBD2. CDR3 length: 13 amino acids. V trimming: 3 bases; J trimming: 1 base; junction bases outside the gene matches: 3. Per the germline V gene, CDR1 is DFQATT and CDR2 is SNEGSKA (reference sequence).

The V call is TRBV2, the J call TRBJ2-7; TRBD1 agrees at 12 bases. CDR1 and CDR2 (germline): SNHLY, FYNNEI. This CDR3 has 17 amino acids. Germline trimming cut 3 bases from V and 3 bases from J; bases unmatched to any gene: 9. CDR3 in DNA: TGTGCCAGCAGTGAGGGGACAGGGGGCGTCTCCTTCTACGAGCAGTACTTC. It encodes CASSEGTGGVSFYEQYF.

The CDR3 sequence is CASRSGGTVNYGYTF. CDR3 nucleotides: TGCGCCAGCAGATCGGGCGGGACAGTTAACTATGGCTACACCTTC. The chain combines TRBV5-1 with TRBJ1-2; 7 nucleotides align to TRBD1. V gave up 5 bases and J gave up 1 base; unmatched junction bases: 8. The CDR3 has 15 amino acids. Germline V gene sequence: CDR1 SGHRS, CDR2 YFSETQ.

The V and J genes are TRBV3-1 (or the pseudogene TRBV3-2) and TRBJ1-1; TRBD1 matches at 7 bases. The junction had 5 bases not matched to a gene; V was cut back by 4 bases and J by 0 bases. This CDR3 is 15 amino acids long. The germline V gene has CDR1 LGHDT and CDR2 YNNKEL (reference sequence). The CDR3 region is CASSPFGTVNTEAFF. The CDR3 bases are TGTGCCAGCAGCCCCTTCGGGACAGTGAACACTGAAGCTTTCTTT.

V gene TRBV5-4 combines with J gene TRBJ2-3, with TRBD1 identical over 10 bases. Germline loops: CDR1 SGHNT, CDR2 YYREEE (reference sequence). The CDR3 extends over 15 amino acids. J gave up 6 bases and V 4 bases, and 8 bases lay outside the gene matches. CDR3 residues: CASSHRDRGRDTQYF. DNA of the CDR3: TGTGCCAGCAGCCACCGGGACAGGGGAAGGGATACGCAGTATTTT.

CDR3 bases: TGTGCCAGTAGTATAGTGACAGGGATCGACGAGCAGTACTTC. Residues: CASSIVTGIDEQYF. The gene calls are TRBV19 and TRBJ2-7; 7 bases are a match to TRBD1. J gave up 5 bases and V 1 base, and 5 bases lay outside the gene matches. This CDR3 comprises 14 residues. The germline V gene encodes CDR1 LNHDA and CDR2 SQIVND (reference sequence).

The CDR3 coding sequence is TGTGCCAGCAGTCCGAACGACAGGGGGCAATATGGCTACACCTTC. Encoded protein: CASSPNDRGQYGYTF. The chain couples TRBV27 to TRBJ1-2; 10 bases are shared with TRBD1. Germline CDR1 reads MNHEY; CDR2 reads SMNVEV (reference sequence). Unmatched junction bases numbered 8, after V lost 5 bases and J lost 5 bases. The CDR3 loop spans 15 amino acids.

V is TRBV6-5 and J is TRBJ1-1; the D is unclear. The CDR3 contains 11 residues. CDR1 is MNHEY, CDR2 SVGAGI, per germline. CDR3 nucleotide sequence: TGTGCTACGGGAAGGAACACTGAAGCTTTCTTT. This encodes CATGRNTEAFF.